The 5 T cell receptor beta chains below were found in one sample sequenced in a study of shared clonotypes between healthy human individuals. The assay was immunoSEQ multiplex PCR, and TCRdb's table has in-frame clones only and misses some. In the table there are over a million clones, roughly 96% of which are singletons. Specimen: naive CD4+ T cells sorted from blood. Described subset: CD45RA+ positively selected. These receptor sequences come from a man under 40 in good health.

The rearrangement links TRBV6-5 to TRBJ2-7; D is unclear. Trimming removed 7 bases from V and 2 bases from J, with 12 bases in between. CDR1 is MNHEY and CDR2 is SVGAGI in the germline V gene. The CDR3 has 13 residues. Written as DNA, the CDR3 is TGTGCCAGCACGGATGGCCCTCCCTACGAGCAGTACTTC. Translated: CASTDGPPYEQYF.

The J gene is TRBJ2-2, the V gene TRBV6-4; 7 bases agree with TRBD2. This CDR3 spans 14 amino acids. Germline CDR1 reads MRHNA; CDR2 reads SNTAGT. V lost 7 bases to trimming and J lost 0 bases; unmatched junction nucleotides: 2. The CDR3 loop is CASKAGSNTGELFF. As DNA, the CDR3 is TGTGCCAGCAAAGCGGGGTCGAACACCGGGGAGCTGTTTTTT.

The gene calls are TRBV5-6 and TRBJ1-4; D not resolved. Germline CDR1 reads SGHDT; CDR2 reads YYEEEE. The V gene lost 4 bases and the J gene lost 0 bases, with 13 bases spanning the gap. The CDR3 length is 16 residues. CDR3 amino acids: CASSPGGRATNEKLFF. The CDR3 coding sequence is TGTGCCAGCAGCCCGGGCGGCCGGGCAACTAATGAAAAACTGTTTTTT.

The V call is TRBV9, the J call TRBJ2-1; 11 bases map to TRBD2. Germline V gene sequence: CDR1 SGDLS, CDR2 YYNGEE. The CDR3 runs 15 residues. The V segment lost 2 bases and the J segment 7 bases; nucleotides outside the gene matches: 5. The CDR3 is CASSVSTSGVNEQFF. The CDR3 region has the DNA TGTGCCAGCAGCGTCTCGACTAGCGGGGTTAATGAGCAGTTCTTC.

This clone was detected once. This chain connects TRBV6-5 to TRBJ2-7; no reliable D call. V dropped 8 bases and J dropped 4 bases, with 6 bases sitting between them. Per the germline V gene, CDR1 is MNHEY and CDR2 is SVGAGI. This CDR3 comprises 10 residues. The CDR3 DNA is TGTGCCAGCGGGCGTTACGAGCAGTACTTC. This gives the protein CASGRYEQYF.